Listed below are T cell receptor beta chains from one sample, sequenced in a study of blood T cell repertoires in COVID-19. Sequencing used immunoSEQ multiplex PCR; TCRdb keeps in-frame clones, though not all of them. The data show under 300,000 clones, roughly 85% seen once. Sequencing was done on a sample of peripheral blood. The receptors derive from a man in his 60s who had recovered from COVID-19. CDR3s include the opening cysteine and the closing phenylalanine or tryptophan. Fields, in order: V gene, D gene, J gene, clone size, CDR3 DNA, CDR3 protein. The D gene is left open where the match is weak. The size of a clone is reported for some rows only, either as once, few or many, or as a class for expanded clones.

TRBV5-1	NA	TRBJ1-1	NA	TGCGCCAGCAGCTTGGGGGGCTTTTTGAACACTGAAGCTTTCTTT	CASSLGGFLNTEAFF
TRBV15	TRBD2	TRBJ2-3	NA	TGTGCCACCCAGCCCGGGGGGCGGGGGGGCACAGATACGCAGTATTTT	CATQPGGRGGTDTQYF
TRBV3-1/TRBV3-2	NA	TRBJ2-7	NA	TGTGCCAGCAGCCATCCAGGACTGGGCTCCTACGAGCAGTACTTC	CASSHPGLGSYEQYF
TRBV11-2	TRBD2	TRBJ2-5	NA	TGTGCCAGCAGCTTATCGGGCGGGAGGGCTGCGAAGACCCAGTACTTC	CASSLSGGRAAKTQYF
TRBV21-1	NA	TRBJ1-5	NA	TGTGCCCCGCCCAGGATCCAGCCCCAGCATTTT	CAPPRIQPQHF
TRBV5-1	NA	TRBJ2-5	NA	TGCGCCAGCAGCCCCGCCGCCCGGGGGGCGGGTGAGACCCAGTACTTC	CASSPAARGAGETQYF
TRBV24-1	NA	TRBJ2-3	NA	TGTGCCACCAGTTCGCAGCGGATAGGCACAGATACGCAGTATTTT	CATSSQRIGTDTQYF
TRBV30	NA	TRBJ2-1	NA	TGTGCCTGGAGCATCTCTGCGAATGAGCAGTTCTTC	CAWSISANEQFF
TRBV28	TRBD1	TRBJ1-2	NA	TGTGCCAGCAGTTCCCTGTTCTGGGACAGGGGCTATGGCTACACCTTC	CASSSLFWDRGYGYTF
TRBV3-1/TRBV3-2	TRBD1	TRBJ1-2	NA	TGTGCCAGCAGCCGTGGACAGGGGGTGCGCTATGGCTACACCTTC	CASSRGQGVRYGYTF
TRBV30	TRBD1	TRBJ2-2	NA	TGTGCCTGGAGTCACGGGACAGGGAACACCGGGGAGCTGTTTTTT	CAWSHGTGNTGELFF
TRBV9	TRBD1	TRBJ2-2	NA	TGTGCCAGCAGCGTGGACCGGGACAGGGTTAACACCGGGGAGCTGTTTTTT	CASSVDRDRVNTGELFF
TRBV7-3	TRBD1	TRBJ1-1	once	TGTGCCAGCAGCCCCCGACAGGGAACTGAAGCTTTCTTT	CASSPRQGTEAFF
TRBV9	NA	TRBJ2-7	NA	TGTGCCAGCAGCCCACGGACAGTTACCTACGAGCAGTACTTC	CASSPRTVTYEQYF
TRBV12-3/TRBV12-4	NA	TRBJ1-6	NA	TGTGCCAGCAGTCCCTACGAGGGTTCACCCCTCCACTTT	CASSPYEGSPLHF
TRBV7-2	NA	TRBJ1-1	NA	TGTGCCAGCAGGGAGGGTTTGAACACTGAAGCTTTCTTT	CASREGLNTEAFF
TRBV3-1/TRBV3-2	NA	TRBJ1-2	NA	TGTGCCAGCCGGGGAACACTCTATGGCTACACCTTC	CASRGTLYGYTF
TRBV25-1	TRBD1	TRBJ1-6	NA	TGTGCCAGCAGGGAGGGACAGGGTTACTCACCCCTCCACTTT	CASREGQGYSPLHF
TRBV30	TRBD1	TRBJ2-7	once	TGTGCCTGGAGTGACATACCCGGGACAGGGGCGGCCGAGCAGTACTTC	CAWSDIPGTGAAEQYF
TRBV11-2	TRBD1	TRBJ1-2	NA	TGTGCCAGCAGCCCAGGACAGGGCACCTATGGCTACACCTTC	CASSPGQGTYGYTF
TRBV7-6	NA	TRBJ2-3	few	TGTGCCAGCAGCCAGGGTGGTCGGACAGATACGCAGTATTTT	CASSQGGRTDTQYF
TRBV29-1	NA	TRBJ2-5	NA	TGCAGCGAGAGGGGGGGAGAGACCCAGTACTTC	CSERGGETQYF
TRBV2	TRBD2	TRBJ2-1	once	TGTGCCAGCATTCCTAGCGGGAGGGGAAATGAGCAGTTCTTC	CASIPSGRGNEQFF
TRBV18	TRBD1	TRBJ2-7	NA	TGTGCCAGCTCACACGGGACAGGAGTTTCCTACGAGCAGTACTTC	CASSHGTGVSYEQYF
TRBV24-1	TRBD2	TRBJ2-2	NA	TGTGCCACCAGTGATCCCGGGACTAGCGGGGGGGCCGGCACCGGGGAGCTGTTTTTT	CATSDPGTSGGAGTGELFF
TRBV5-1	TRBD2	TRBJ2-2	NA	TGCGCCAGCAGCACCGGGACTAGTCTTGCCGGGGAGCTGTTTTTT	CASSTGTSLAGELFF
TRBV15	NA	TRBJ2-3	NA	TGTGCCACCAGCAGAGGGATAGCGGGCACAGATACGCAGTATTTT	CATSRGIAGTDTQYF
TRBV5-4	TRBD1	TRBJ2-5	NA	TGTGCCAGCAGCCCGGGGGGACAGGGGGCTCGGGAGACCCAGTACTTC	CASSPGGQGARETQYF
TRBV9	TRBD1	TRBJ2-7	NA	TGTGCCAGCAGCGTGGGGACAGGCAACTTCTACGAGCAGTACTTC	CASSVGTGNFYEQYF
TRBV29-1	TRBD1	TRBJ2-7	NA	TGCAGCGTTGGTCGCCGACAGGGGGAAGGCGAGCAGTACTTC	CSVGRRQGEGEQYF
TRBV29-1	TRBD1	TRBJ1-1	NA	TGCAGCGCTATACAGGGGTCGGTGACTGAAGCTTTCTTT	CSAIQGSVTEAFF
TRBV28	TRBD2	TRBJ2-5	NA	TGTGCCAGCAGTTTTCGCGGGAGGTACCAAGAGACCCAGTACTTC	CASSFRGRYQETQYF
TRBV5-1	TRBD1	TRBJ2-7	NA	TGCGCCAGCAGCCCTGGACAGGGGCCCTACGAGCAGTACTTC	CASSPGQGPYEQYF
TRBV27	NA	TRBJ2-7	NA	TGTGCCAGCGGCCCAAGGGGCCCCCTTATTGGAGAGCAGTACTTC	CASGPRGPLIGEQYF
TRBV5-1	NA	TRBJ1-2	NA	TGCGCCAGCAGCTTTGGTGAGGGCGGCTACACCTTC	CASSFGEGGYTF
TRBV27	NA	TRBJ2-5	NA	TGTGCCAGCAGTTCCTTATACCAACCACTCCAAGAGACCCAGTACTTC	CASSSLYQPLQETQYF